The 18 T cell receptor beta chains given below trace back to one sample, sequenced in a study of Graves' ophthalmopathy and Graves' hyperthyroidism (dated by TCRdb to between 2017 and 2018). Reads for this sample came from an Illumina HiSeq 2000. For repertoire sequencing, the TCR beta CDR3 regions were amplified from RNA transcripts. The first round of RT-PCR was done with HTBI primers and the Qiagen OneStep RT-PCR kit, and was followed by a second round of multiplex PCR, then size selection and purification. The public sequencing data were trimmed at Q25 with fastp and processed into clonotypes with MiXCR by TCRdb, which kept only in-frame beta chains. One record per CDR3 amino acid sequence lists the most common genes and DNA. This sample is represented by about 600,000 distinct CDR3 sequences; roughly 40% of them were singletons. The top ten clonotypes cover 4% to 5% of the sample. Material: peripheral blood or thyroid tissue (not recorded which). Receptors were obtained from an adult man with Graves' hyperthyroidism.

Worth noting for this clonotype: No conserved phenylalanine or tryptophan ends this CDR3, so it is likely a read error. The V and J genes are TRBV5-1 and TRBJ1-6; 9 nucleotides match TRBD1. Germline V gene data show CDR1 as SGHRS and CDR2 as YFSETQ. The trim removed 3 bases at V and 7 bases at J, leaving 11 bases unmatched. The CDR3 has 17 amino acids. In DNA, the CDR3 is TGCGCCAGCAGCTCTTGGGACAGGGATTGGAAGAATTCACCCCTCCACCTT. This gives the protein CASSSWDRDWKNSPLHL.

The rearrangement joins TRBV7-9 to TRBJ2-7, with D possibly matching TRBD1 (6 bases). Trimming stripped 7 bases from V and 8 bases from J, with 18 bases between. There are 13 residues in the CDR3. Per germline, CDR1 SEHNR and CDR2 FQNEAQ (reference sequence). This CDR3 is CASISYRVDQQYF. In nucleotides, the CDR3 is TGTGCCAGCATTTCCTACAGGGTGGACCAGCAGTACTTC.

V is TRBV10-3 and J is TRBJ1-4; D gene uncertain. CDR1 and CDR2 (germline): ENHRY, SYGVKD. This CDR3 comprises 15 residues. V gave up 10 bases and J gave up 7 bases, with 22 bases separating them. The CDR3 DNA sequence: TGTGCCAGCAGACCTAGGGCATTAATCCCTGAAAAACTGTTTTTT. Amino acids: CASRPRALIPEKLFF.

Written as DNA, the CDR3 is TGCAGTGCTAGTCGACTGGCGGGAGACACTGAAGCTTTCTTT. Residues: CSASRLAGDTEAFF. The J gene is TRBJ1-1, the V gene TRBV29-1; D gene unclear. The CDR3 sequence is 14 residues long. Germline V lookup: CDR1 SQVTM, CDR2 ANQGSEA.

The J gene is TRBJ1-5, the V gene TRBV6-1; no clear D gene. The V gene lost 1 base and the J gene lost 5 bases, with 9 bases spanning the gap. Per germline, CDR1 MNHNS and CDR2 SASEGT. This CDR3 has 14 amino acids. CDR3 sequence: CASSEGRAHQPQHF. Written as DNA, the CDR3 is TGTGCCAGCAGTGAAGGGAGGGCGCATCAGCCCCAGCATTTT.

Comment on this clonotype: Possible read error: a much larger clone is one base away. The rearrangement joins TRBV20-1 to TRBJ1-4, with 8 bases aligning to TRBD1. The length of the CDR3 is 18 residues. J lost 0 bases, V lost 3 bases, and 12 bases had no gene match. Looked up from germline, CDR1 is DFQATT and CDR2 is SNEGSKA (reference sequence). The CDR3 reads CSARATGAADATNEKLFF. As DNA, the CDR3 is TGCAGTGCTAGGGCGACAGGGGCCGCAGATGCAACTAATGAAAAACTGTTTTTT.

The genes are TRBV2 and TRBJ1-2; TRBD1 aligns across 9 bases. CDR1 is SNHLY, CDR2 FYNNEI, per germline. The CDR3 is 14 amino acids. The V gene end was trimmed by 5 bases and the J gene end by 0 bases; junction bases not matched to a gene: 1. The CDR3 region has the DNA TGTGCCAGCAGTAGGACAGGGGCTAACTATGGCTACACCTTC. This translates into CASSRTGANYGYTF. Looking up the rest from reference TRBV2 and TRBJ1-2 gives the full variable domain: EPEVTQTPSHQVTQMGQEVILRCVPISNHLYFYWYRQILGQKVEFLVSFYNNEISEKSEIFDDQFSVERPDGSNFTLKIRSTKLEDSAMYFCASSRTGANYGYTFGSGTRLTVV.

This clonotype was recorded at least ten times. The gene calls are TRBV20-1 and TRBJ1-2; D is possibly TRBD1 (6 bases). Germline V gives CDR1 DFQATT, CDR2 SNEGSKA (reference sequence). V was trimmed by 0 bases and J by 4 bases, leaving 15 bases between them. This CDR3 contains 15 residues. Here the CDR3 DNA reads TGCAGTGCTAGAGATTCAAGACAGGCCACCTATGGCTACACCTTC. It translates to CSARDSRQATYGYTF.

In this sample, this clonotype turned up many times. The gene calls are TRBV6-5 and TRBJ2-2; TRBD2 matches at 10 bases. CDR3 size: 17 residues. The ends lost 9 bases at V and 0 bases at J; junction bases unmatched: 10. Germline V gene lookup returns CDR1 MNHEY and CDR2 SVGAGI. The CDR3 DNA follows: TGTGCCAGTTCTCCCGGGACTAGCGTAGCGAACACCGGGGAGCTGTTTTTT. Protein: CASSPGTSVANTGELFF.

CDR3 DNA: TGTGCCAGCAGCATACGGAAAAACTATGGCTACACCTTC. Its translation is CASSIRKNYGYTF. The V call is TRBV14, the J call TRBJ1-2, with D unclear. Between the trimmed V and J ends, which lost 5 bases and 2 bases, there was a span of 9 bases. Looked up from germline, CDR1 is SGHDN and CDR2 is FVKESK. There are 13 residues in the CDR3.

CDR3 amino acids: CASSDSDGNQPQHF. CDR3 nucleotide sequence: TGTGCCAGCAGTGATTCAGATGGCAATCAGCCCCAGCATTTT. The V gene is TRBV25-1, the J gene TRBJ1-5, with D unclear. The V end was cut by 3 bases, the J end by 2 bases, with 8 bases between. From germline, CDR1 is MGHDK and CDR2 SYGVNS. CDR3 length: 14 amino acids.

As for this clonotype: At one end, the junction sequence differs from germline, possibly due to a read error. J is TRBJ2-7 and V is TRBV7-6; D gene uncertain. In germline, CDR1 is SGHVS, CDR2 FNYEAQ. This CDR3 is 15 amino acids long. The CDR3 sequence: CASSPGTAVSYEQCF. The CDR3, as DNA: TGTGCCAGCAGCCCAGGAACAGCAGTCTCCTACGAGCAGTGCTTC.

The gene calls are TRBV10-3 and TRBJ2-1; 13 bases match TRBD2. Trimming removed 3 bases from V and 9 bases from J; junction bases left unmatched: 11. This CDR3 spans 17 amino acids. Germline V gene lookup returns CDR1 ENHRY and CDR2 SYGVKD. CDR3 nucleotides: TGTGCCATCAGTGATTTGTACGGGACTAGCGGGACCACTGAGCAGTTCTTC. Protein sequence: CAISDLYGTSGTTEQFF.

In its sample, this clonotype was seen many times. V is TRBV10-2 and J is TRBJ2-7; D is perhaps TRBD1 (5 bases). Trimming cost V 10 bases and J 6 bases, with 19 bases left between them. Germline V CDR1 and CDR2: WSHSY, SAAADI. The CDR3 runs 13 residues. The CDR3 nucleotides are TGCGCCACCTCGGACATAGCAGCCGCCGAGCAGTACTTC. It codes for CATSDIAAAEQYF.

This clonotype was seen only a few times. The chain links TRBV7-6 to TRBJ2-1; D assignment may be TRBD1 or TRBD2 (5 bases each). Germline V gene data show CDR1 as SGHVS and CDR2 as FNYEAQ. Trimming stripped 0 bases from V and 4 bases from J, with 10 bases between. The CDR3 is made up of 15 amino acids. CDR3 coding DNA: TGTGCCAGCAGCTTAGCAAGGGACGGGTACAATGAGCAGTTCTTC. It translates to CASSLARDGYNEQFF.

Turning to this clonotype: In this CDR3 the conserved last residue, phenylalanine or tryptophan, is missing, so a read error is likely. The limits of the CDR3 on the DNA are not certain, so only TCRdb's listed CDR3 is given. The V and J genes are TRBV7-9 and TRBJ1-1; the table's D call of TRBD1 was not tested on the DNA. The CDR3 spans 11 amino acids, including both terminal residues. Germline CDR1 SEHNR, CDR2 FQNEAQ (reference sequence). CDR3 protein: CASSLAQGAFY.

The chain carries TRBV2 and TRBJ2-7, with TRBD1 matching 7 bases. The J call is uncertain, as TRBJ2-1 better fits the DNA end. Germline CDR1 and CDR2: SNHLY and FYNNEI. CDR3 length: 13 amino acids. CDR3 residues: CASKGQNYNEQFF. The CDR3 DNA reads TGTGCCAGCAAGGGACAGAACTACAATGAGCAGTTCTTC.

This clonotype was picked up many times. V gene TRBV12-3 or TRBV12-4 combines with J gene TRBJ2-2; D gene ambiguous. The CDR3 has 13 amino acids. Between the trimmed V and J ends, which lost 5 bases and 4 bases, there was a span of 8 bases. The CDR3 protein is CASSILGTGELFF. The CDR3 DNA follows: TGTGCCAGCAGTATCCTCGGCACCGGGGAGCTGTTTTTT.